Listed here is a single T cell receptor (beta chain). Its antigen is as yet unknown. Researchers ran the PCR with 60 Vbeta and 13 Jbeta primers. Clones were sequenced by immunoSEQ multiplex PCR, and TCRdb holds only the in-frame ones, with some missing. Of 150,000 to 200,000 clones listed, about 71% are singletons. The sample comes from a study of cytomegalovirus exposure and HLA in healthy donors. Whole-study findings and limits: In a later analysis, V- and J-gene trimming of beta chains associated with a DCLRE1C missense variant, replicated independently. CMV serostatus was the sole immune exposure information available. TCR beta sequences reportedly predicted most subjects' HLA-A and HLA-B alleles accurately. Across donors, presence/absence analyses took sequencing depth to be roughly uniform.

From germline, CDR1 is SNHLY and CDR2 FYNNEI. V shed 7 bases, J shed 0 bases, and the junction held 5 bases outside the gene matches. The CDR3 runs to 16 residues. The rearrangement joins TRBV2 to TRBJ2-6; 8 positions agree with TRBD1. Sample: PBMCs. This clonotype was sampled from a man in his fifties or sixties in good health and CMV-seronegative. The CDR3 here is CASTGQAYSGANVLTF. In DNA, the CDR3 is TGTGCCAGCACGGGACAGGCGTACTCTGGGGCCAACGTCCTGACTTTC.